This T cell receptor beta chain comes out of a study of shared clonotypes between healthy human individuals. Study outcomes and limitations: An effect of sequencing depth on clonotype sharing among donors was expected.

Sequencing used immunoSEQ multiplex PCR; TCRdb keeps in-frame clones, though not all of them. The table shows about 670,000 clones, with roughly 70% occurring only once. Points on this clone: No antigen is known for it.

V gave up 6 bases and J gave up 8 bases, with 11 bases separating them. Germline lookup yields CDR1 SNHLY and CDR2 FYNNEI. The CDR3 is 12 residues long. This receptor was taken from a woman aged 25 to 39 in good health. The chain joins TRBV2 to TRBJ2-1; unclear D gene. Input material: memory CD4+ T cells sorted from blood. Regarding subset: CD45RA-negative fraction. The CDR3 nucleotides are TGTGCCAGCAGCCTTTGGCACGATGAGCAGTTCTTC. This encodes CASSLWHDEQFF.